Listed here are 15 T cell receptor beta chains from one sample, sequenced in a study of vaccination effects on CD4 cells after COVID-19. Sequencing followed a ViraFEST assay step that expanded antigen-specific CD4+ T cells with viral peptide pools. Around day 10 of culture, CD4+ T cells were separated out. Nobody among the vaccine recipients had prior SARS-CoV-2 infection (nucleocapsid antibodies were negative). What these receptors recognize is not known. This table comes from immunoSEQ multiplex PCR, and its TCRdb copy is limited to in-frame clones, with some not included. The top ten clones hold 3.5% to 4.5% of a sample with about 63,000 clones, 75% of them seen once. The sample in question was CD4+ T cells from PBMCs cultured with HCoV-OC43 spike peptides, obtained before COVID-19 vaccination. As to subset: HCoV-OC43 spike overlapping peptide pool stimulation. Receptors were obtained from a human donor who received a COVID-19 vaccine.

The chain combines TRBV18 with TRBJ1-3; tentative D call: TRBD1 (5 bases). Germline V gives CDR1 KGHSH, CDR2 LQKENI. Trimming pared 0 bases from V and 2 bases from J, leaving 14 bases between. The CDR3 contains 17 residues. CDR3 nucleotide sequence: TGTGCCAGCTCACCACCGCGGGGGAGCGCCCCTGGAAACACCATATATTTT. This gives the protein CASSPPRGSAPGNTIYF.

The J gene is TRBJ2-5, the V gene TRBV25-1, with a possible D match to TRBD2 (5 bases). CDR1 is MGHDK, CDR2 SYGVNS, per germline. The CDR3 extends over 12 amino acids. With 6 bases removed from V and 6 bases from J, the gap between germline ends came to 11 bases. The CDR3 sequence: CASRSGMKTQYF. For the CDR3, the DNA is TGTGCCAGCAGGTCGGGGATGAAGACCCAGTACTTC.

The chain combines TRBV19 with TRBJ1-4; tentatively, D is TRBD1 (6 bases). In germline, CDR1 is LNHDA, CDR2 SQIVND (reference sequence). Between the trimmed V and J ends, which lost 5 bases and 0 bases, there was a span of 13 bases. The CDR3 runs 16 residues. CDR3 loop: CASSADRTATNEKLFF. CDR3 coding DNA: TGTGCCAGTAGTGCAGACCGGACAGCAACTAATGAAAAACTGTTTTTT.

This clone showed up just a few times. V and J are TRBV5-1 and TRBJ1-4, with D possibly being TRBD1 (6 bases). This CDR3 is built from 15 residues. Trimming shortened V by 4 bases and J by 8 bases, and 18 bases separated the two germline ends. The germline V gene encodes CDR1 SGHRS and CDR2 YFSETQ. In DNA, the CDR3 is TGCGCCAGCAGCGGGGGGGCGCATGCGGGCGAAAAACTGTTTTTT. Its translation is CASSGGAHAGEKLFF. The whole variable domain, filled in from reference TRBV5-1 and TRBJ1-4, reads KAGVTQTPRYLIKTRGQQVTLSCSPISGHRSVSWYQQTPGQGLQFLFEYFSETQRNKGNFPGRFSGRQFSNSRSEMNVSTLELGDSALYLCASSGGAHAGEKLFFGSGTQLSVL.

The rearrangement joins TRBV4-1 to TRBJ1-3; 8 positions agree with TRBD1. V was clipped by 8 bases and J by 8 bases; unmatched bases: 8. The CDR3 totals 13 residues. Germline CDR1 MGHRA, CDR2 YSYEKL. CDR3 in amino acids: CASGETGADTIYF. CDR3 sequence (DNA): TGCGCCAGCGGGGAGACAGGGGCGGACACCATATATTTT.

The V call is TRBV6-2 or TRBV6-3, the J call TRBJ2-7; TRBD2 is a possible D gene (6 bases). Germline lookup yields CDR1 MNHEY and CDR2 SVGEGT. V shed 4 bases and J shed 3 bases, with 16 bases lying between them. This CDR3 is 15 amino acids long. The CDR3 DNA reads TGTGCCAGCAGTTTTAGGAGCCGGGGACTCTACGAGCAGTACGTC. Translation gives CASSFRSRGLYEQYV.

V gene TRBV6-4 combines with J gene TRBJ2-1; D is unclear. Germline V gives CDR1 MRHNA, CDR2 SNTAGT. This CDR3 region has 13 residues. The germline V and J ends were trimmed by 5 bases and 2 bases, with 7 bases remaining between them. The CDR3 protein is CASSRSPYNEQFF. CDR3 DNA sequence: TGTGCCAGCAGTAGGTCCCCCTACAATGAGCAGTTCTTC.

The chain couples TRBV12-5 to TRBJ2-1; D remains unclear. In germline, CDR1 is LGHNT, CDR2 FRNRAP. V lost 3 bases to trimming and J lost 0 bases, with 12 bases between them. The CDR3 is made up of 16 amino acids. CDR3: CASGFPTESSYNEQFF. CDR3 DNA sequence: TGTGCTAGTGGTTTTCCCACGGAGTCCTCCTACAATGAGCAGTTCTTC.

The CDR3 DNA reads as TGTGCCTGGAGTCTCCCCGGGTTAAACACCGGGGAGCTGTTTTTT. It encodes CAWSLPGLNTGELFF. This sequence joins TRBV30 and TRBJ2-2; D not certain. V shed 2 bases and J shed 2 bases, with 12 bases lying between them. Looked up from germline, CDR1 is GTSNPN and CDR2 is SVGIG (reference sequence). There are 15 residues in the CDR3.

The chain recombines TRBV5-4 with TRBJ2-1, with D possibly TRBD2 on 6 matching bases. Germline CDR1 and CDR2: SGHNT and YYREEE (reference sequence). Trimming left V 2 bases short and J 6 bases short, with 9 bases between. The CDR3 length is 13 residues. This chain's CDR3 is CASSFTGVNEQFF. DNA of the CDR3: TGTGCCAGCAGCTTTACGGGAGTCAATGAGCAGTTCTTC.

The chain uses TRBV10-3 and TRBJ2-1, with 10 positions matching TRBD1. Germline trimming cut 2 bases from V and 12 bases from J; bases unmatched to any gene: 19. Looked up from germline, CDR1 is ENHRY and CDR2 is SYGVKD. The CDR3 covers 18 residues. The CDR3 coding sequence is TGTGCCATCAGTGAGCCGACGTCTTGGGACAGGGGAGGGGTAGGGCAGTTCTTC. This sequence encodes CAISEPTSWDRGGVGQFF.

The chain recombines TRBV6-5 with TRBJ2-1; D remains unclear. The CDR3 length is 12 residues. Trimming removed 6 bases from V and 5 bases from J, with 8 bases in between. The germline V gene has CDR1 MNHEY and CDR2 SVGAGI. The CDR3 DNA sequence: TGTGCCAGCAGCCGTAACGACAATGAGCAGTTCTTC. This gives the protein CASSRNDNEQFF.

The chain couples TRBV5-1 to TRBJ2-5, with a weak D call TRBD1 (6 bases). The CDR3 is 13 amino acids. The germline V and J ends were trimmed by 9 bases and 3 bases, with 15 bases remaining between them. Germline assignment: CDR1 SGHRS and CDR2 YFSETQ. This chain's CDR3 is CATRVSGEETQYF. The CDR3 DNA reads TGCGCCACCAGGGTTTCAGGGGAAGAGACCCAGTACTTC.

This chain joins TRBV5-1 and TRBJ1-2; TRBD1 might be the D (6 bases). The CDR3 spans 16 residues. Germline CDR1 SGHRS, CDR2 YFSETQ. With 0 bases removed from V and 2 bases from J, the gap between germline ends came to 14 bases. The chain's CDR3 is CASSLAAGGENYGYTF. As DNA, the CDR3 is TGCGCCAGCAGCTTGGCGGCGGGGGGCGAAAACTATGGCTACACCTTC. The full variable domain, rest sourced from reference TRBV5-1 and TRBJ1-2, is KAGVTQTPRYLIKTRGQQVTLSCSPISGHRSVSWYQQTPGQGLQFLFEYFSETQRNKGNFPGRFSGRQFSNSRSEMNVSTLELGDSALYLCASSLAAGGENYGYTFGSGTRLTVV.

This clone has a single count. The CDR3 is CASSRTEYNEQFF. In DNA, the CDR3 is TGCGCCAGCAGCCGCACAGAATACAATGAGCAGTTCTTC. V gene TRBV10-2 combines with J gene TRBJ2-1; the D is unclear. Per the germline V gene, CDR1 is WSHSY and CDR2 is SAAADI. Trimming cost V 6 bases and J 4 bases, with 10 bases left between them. This CDR3 has 13 residues.